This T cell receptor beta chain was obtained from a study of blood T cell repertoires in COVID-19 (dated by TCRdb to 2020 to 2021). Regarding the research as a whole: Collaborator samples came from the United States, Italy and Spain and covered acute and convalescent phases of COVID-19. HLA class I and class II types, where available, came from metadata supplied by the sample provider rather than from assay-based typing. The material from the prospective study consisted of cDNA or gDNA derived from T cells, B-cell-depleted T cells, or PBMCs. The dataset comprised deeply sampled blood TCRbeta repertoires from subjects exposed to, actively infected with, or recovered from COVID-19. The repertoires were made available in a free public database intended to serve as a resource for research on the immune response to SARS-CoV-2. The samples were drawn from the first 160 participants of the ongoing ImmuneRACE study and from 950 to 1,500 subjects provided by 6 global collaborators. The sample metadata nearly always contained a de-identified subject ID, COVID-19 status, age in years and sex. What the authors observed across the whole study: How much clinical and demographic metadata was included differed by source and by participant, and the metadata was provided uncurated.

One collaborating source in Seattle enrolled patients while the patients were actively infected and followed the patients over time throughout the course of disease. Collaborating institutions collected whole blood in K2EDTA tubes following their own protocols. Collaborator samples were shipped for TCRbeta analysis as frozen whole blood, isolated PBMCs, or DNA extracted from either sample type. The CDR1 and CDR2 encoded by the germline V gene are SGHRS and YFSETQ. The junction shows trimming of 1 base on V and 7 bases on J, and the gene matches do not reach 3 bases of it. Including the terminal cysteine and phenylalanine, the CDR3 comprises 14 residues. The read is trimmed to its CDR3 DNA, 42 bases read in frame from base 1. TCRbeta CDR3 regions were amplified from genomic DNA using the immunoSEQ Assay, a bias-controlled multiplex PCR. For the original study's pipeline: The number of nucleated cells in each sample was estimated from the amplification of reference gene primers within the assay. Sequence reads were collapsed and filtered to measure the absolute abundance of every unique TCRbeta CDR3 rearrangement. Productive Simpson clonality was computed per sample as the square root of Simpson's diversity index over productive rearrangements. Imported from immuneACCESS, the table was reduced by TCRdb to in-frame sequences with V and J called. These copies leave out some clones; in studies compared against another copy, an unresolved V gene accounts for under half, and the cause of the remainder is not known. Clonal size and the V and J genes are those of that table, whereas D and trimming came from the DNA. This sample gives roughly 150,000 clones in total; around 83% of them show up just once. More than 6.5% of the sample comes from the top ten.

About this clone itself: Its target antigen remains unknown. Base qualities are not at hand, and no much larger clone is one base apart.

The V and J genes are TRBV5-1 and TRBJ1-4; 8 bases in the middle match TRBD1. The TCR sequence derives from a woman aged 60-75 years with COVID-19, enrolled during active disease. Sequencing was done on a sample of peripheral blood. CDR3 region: CASSLQGAREKLFF. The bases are TGCGCCAGCAGCTTGCAGGGGGCGCGTGAAAAACTGTTTTTT. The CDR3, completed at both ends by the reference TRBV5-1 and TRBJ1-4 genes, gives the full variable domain KAGVTQTPRYLIKTRGQQVTLSCSPISGHRSVSWYQQTPGQGLQFLFEYFSETQRNKGNFPGRFSGRQFSNSRSEMNVSTLELGDSALYLCASSLQGAREKLFFGSGTQLSVL.